This T cell receptor beta chain was observed in a study of blood T cell repertoires in COVID-19 (TCRdb year 2020). Study-wide context: Samples from collaborators originated in the United States, Italy and Spain and spanned both the acute and convalescent phases of COVID-19. Where HLA class I and class II types were available, the types were taken from metadata supplied by the sample provider, not from assay-based typing. The material from the prospective study consisted of cDNA or gDNA derived from T cells, B-cell-depleted T cells, or PBMCs. The repertoires were released in a freely available public database intended as a resource for research on the immune response to SARS-CoV-2. Subjects who had been exposed to COVID-19, were actively infected with it, or had recovered from it provided the deeply sampled blood TCRbeta repertoires that made up the dataset. The samples were drawn from two sources: the first 160 participants of the ongoing ImmuneRACE study, and 1,200 or so subjects contributed by 6 global collaborators. Sample metadata almost always included a de-identified subject ID, COVID-19 status, age in years and sex. Overall study results and their limits: Clinical and demographic metadata were provided uncurated, with the amount varying by source and participant.

The collaborating institutions used their own protocols to collect whole blood in K2EDTA tubes. For TCRbeta analysis, collaborators shipped samples in one of three forms: frozen whole blood, isolated PBMCs, or DNA extracted from either of those sample types. As for this clone: Its antigen target is currently unknown. One base away there is no much larger clone; base qualities are not given.

TCRbeta CDR3 regions were amplified from genomic DNA using the immunoSEQ Assay, a bias-controlled multiplex PCR. In the source study's methods: Nucleated cell counts per sample were estimated from amplification of reference gene primers within the assay. To quantify the absolute abundance of each unique TCRbeta CDR3 rearrangement, sequence reads were collapsed and filtered. For each sample, productive Simpson clonality was calculated as the square root of Simpson's diversity index across productive rearrangements. TCRdb holds this immuneACCESS table with in-frame rearrangements only. Some clones are missing; in checked studies, unresolved V genes explain under half, and the rest has no known cause. V and J calls and clone size come straight from that table; D and trimming were deduced from the DNA. Across this sample there are a few hundred thousand clones, with about 89% seen only once. Clones ranked in the top ten supply 0.95% to 1.5% of the sample.

Source material: peripheral blood. The receptor was isolated from a man aged 40-49 years with acute or convalescent COVID-19.

The CDR3: CASSSRLAGDMAGELFF. In nucleotides, the sequence is TGTGCCAGCAGCTCTAGACTAGCGGGAGATATGGCCGGGGAGCTGTTTTTT. The rearrangement combines TRBV5-6 with TRBJ2-2, with 12 central nucleotides matching TRBD2. For this chain, trimming is 3 bases at the V end and 6 bases at the J end, and the number of junction bases without a gene match is 9. The CDR3 spans 17 residues, from the cysteine through the phenylalanine. The only DNA kept is the CDR3, 51 bases in frame from the first base. Based on the germline V gene, the CDR1 and CDR2 sequences are SGHDT and YYEEEE.